The clone carrying this T cell receptor (beta chain) was counted once. The sample is drawn from a study of shared clonotypes between healthy human individuals. Profiling relied on immunoSEQ multiplex PCR, and the TCRdb table lists in-frame clones only, not all of them. The table records around 1.1 million clones, about 80% of them present only once. Negatively enriched CD4+ T cells were divided by CD45RA into naive and memory. The sequence was collected from a young man in good health. Some clones in this sample may be carry-over from other donors' samples. The sequenced sample consisted of memory CD4+ T cells from PBMCs. Subset in this sample: CD45RA-negative fraction.

The CDR3 loop reads CASSKRERYNEQFF. CDR3 bases: TGTGCCAGTAGTAAGCGGGAGCGTTACAATGAGCAGTTCTTC. The J gene is TRBJ2-1, the V gene TRBV19, with TRBD2 matching over 8 bases. With V trimmed by 4 bases and J by 4 bases, 3 bases remained unmatched. This CDR3 has 14 residues. Germline V gene data show CDR1 as LNHDA and CDR2 as SQIVND (reference sequence).